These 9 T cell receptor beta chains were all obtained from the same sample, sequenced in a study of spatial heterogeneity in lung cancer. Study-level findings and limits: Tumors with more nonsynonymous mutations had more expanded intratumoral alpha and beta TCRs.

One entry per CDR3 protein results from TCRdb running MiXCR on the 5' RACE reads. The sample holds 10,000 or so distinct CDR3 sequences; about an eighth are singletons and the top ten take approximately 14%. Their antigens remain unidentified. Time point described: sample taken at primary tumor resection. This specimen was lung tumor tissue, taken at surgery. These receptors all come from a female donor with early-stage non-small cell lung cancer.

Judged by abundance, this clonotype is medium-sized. The CDR3 spells CSVGGWNTEAFF. CDR3 DNA: TGCAGCGTTGGAGGTTGGAACACTGAAGCTTTCTTT. The chain joins TRBV29-1 to TRBJ1-1, with unresolved D. The CDR3 runs 12 residues. The germline gives CDR1 SQVTM, CDR2 ANQGSEA. V was cut by 4 bases and J by 1 base, with 7 bases left in between.

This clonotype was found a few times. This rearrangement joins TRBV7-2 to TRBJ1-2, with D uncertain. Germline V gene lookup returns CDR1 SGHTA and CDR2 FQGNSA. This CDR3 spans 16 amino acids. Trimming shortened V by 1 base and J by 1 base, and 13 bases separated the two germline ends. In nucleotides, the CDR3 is TGTGCCAGCAGCTTAGGGTCGGGGATTTATAACTATGGCTACACCTTC. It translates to CASSLGSGIYNYGYTF.

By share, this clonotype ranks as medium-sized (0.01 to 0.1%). The CDR3 loop reads CSARTGSEPAEAFF. In DNA form, the CDR3 reads TGCAGTGCCCGGACAGGGTCTGAACCGGCTGAAGCTTTCTTT. The chain has TRBV20-1 and TRBJ1-1; 8 positions agree with TRBD1. The germline CDR1 and CDR2 sequences are DFQATT and SNEGSKA (reference sequence). V lost 6 bases to trimming and J lost 6 bases; unmatched junction nucleotides: 12. The CDR3 loop spans 14 amino acids.

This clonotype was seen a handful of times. The CDR3 bases are TGTGCCAGCAGTGAGGTGGTCTCGGGGACCCAGTACTTC. Translated, it gives CASSEVVSGTQYF. The V and J genes are TRBV2 and TRBJ2-5; D gene unclear. Trimming stripped 3 bases from V and 7 bases from J, with 12 bases between. This CDR3 has 13 residues. The germline V gene has CDR1 SNHLY and CDR2 FYNNEI.

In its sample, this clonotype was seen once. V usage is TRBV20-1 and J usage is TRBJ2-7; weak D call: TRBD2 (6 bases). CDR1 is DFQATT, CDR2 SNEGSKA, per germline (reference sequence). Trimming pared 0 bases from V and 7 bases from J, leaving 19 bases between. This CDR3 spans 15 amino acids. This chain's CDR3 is CSAREIPGSLGEQYF. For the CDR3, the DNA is TGCAGTGCTAGAGAAATCCCCGGGAGCCTAGGGGAGCAGTACTTC.

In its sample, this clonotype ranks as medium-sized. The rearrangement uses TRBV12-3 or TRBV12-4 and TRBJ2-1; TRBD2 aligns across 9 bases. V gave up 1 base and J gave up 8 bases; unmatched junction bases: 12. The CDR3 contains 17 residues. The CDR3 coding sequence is TGTGCCAGCAGTTTAGGGGTTGGCGGGAGGGCCATGGATGAGCAGTTCTTC. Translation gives CASSLGVGGRAMDEQFF.

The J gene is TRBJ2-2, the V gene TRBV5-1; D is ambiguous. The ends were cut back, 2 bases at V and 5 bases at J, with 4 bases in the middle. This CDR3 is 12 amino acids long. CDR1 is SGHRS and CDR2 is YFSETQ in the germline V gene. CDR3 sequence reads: CASSLITGELFF. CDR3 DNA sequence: TGCGCCAGCAGCTTAATAACCGGGGAGCTGTTTTTT.

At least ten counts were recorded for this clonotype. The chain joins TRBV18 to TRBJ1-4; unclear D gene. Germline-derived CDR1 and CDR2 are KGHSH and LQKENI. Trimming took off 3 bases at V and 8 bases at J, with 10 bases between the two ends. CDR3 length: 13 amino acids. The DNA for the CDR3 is TGTGCCAGCTCACCTGGCCTGGGAGAAAAACTGTTTTTT. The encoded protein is CASSPGLGEKLFF.

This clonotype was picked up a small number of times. The CDR3 nucleotides are TGCGCCAGCAGCCCAGACAGCGTGGGACACGAGCAGTACTTC. It translates to CASSPDSVGHEQYF. The genes are TRBV5-1 and TRBJ2-7, with D perhaps assigned TRBD1 or TRBD2 (5 bases each). Trimming stripped 4 bases from V and 5 bases from J, with 16 bases between. Germline-derived CDR1 and CDR2 are SGHRS and YFSETQ. This CDR3 spans 14 amino acids.